Listed below are T cell receptor beta chains from one sample, sequenced in a study of blood T cell repertoires in COVID-19. Repertoires were generated with immunoSEQ multiplex PCR, while TCRdb's copy carries only in-frame clones and drops some. The repertoire holds approximately 190,000 clones, with around four fifths as singletons. Material: peripheral blood. The receptors here all came from a human donor in a cohort sampled during active COVID-19. Each CDR3 is given with its conserved first and last residue.

TRBV19	CASSSDTGGGGEKLFF
TRBV2	CASSEAQQVYNEQFF
TRBV7-9	CASSLPDTGELFF
TRBV5-1	CASSLGGGAFEAFF
TRBV7-3	CASSRVGGNTGELFF
TRBV19	CASSIRGANTEAFF
TRBV9	CASGWTDNEQFF
TRBV7-2	CASSFGTSGETQYF
TRBV2	CASRDTGVPLHGYTF
TRBV2	CASNRGNVNTEAFF
TRBV28	CATTTGTGGVYEQYF
TRBV28	CASSLWGTQGKTDTQYF
TRBV7-9	CASSFTSGIDGYEQYF
TRBV19	CASSGTGGNQPQHF
TRBV11-3	CASSSGASGSQGQFF
TRBV4-1	CASSQLALVKRRETQYF
TRBV7-2	CASSLVQGTGELFF
TRBV7-8	CASSPIDSLSNTGELFF
TRBV11-1	CASSLALPGQTLNTEAFF
TRBV5-1	CASSFIGVAYNEQFF